This TCR beta chain came from a study of T-cell reconstitution after alpha-beta-depleted transplantation in children. As it was prepared, the TCRbeta library received unique molecular identifiers. TCRdb re-called the PCR reads with MiXCR, one entry per CDR3 protein. The sample carries about 460,000 distinct CDR3 sequences, approximately 12% recorded once. The sequence was collected from a human donor who donated a stem cell graft to a child with combined immunodeficiency. Sequencing was performed on PBMCs from the stem cell graft donor, taken from the stem cell graft.

The CDR3 sequence is CASTPLPEQGFYNEQFF. CDR3 nucleotides: TGTGCCAGCACCCCTCTCCCAGAGCAGGGATTCTACAATGAGCAGTTCTTC. The gene calls are TRBV12-3 or TRBV12-4 and TRBJ2-1, with D tentatively TRBD1 (5 bases). The CDR3 has 17 residues. Trimming removed 7 bases from V and 3 bases from J, with 22 bases in between.